This TCR beta chain derives from a study of shared clonotypes between healthy human individuals. Every immunoSEQ plate was one replicate of a subset's evenly spread DNA. Produced via immunoSEQ multiplex PCR; TCRdb's table is partial and in-frame only. The table lists nearly 600,000 clones, nearly 97% of them singletons. CDR1 is SEHNR, CDR2 FQNEAQ, per germline (reference sequence). V shed 5 bases, J shed 6 bases, and the junction held 14 bases outside the gene matches. This CDR3 is 16 amino acids long. Naive CD8 cells lacked CD45RO and underwent positive selection for CCR7, leaving out terminally differentiated effector memory CD45RA+ cells. Donors, without exception, were Caucasian adults residing in Nashville, Tennessee.

Sequenced: naive CD8+ T cells sorted from blood. The gene calls are TRBV7-9 and TRBJ2-3, with 7 positions matching TRBD2. This clonotype was obtained from a young woman in good health. CDR3 bases: TGTGCCAGCAGCGCCCAAACTAGCGTCCGAGGGGATACGCAGTATTTT. Its protein is CASSAQTSVRGDTQYF.